A single sample gave rise to the 24 T cell receptor beta chains below, sequenced in a study of blood T cell repertoires in COVID-19. Profiled with immunoSEQ multiplex PCR; TCRdb holds only in-frame clones, not every one. Of 200,000 to 250,000 clones in the sample, around 84% were seen once. The sequencing input was peripheral blood. These receptors were taken from a young man with active or convalescent COVID-19.

V usage is TRBV10-3 and J usage is TRBJ2-7; TRBD1 aligns across 9 bases. The CDR3 runs 14 residues. Looked up from germline, CDR1 is ENHRY and CDR2 is SYGVKD. With V trimmed by 8 bases and J by 6 bases, 11 bases remained unmatched. The CDR3 sequence is CAIEQGAPGSEQYF. CDR3 coding DNA: TGTGCCATCGAACAGGGGGCGCCCGGATCCGAGCAGTACTTC.

The gene calls are TRBV18 and TRBJ2-5, with 11 bases matching TRBD2. J was trimmed by 1 base and V by 4 bases; bases with no gene match: 5. The CDR3 is made up of 16 amino acids. The germline gives CDR1 KGHSH, CDR2 LQKENI. CDR3 nucleotides: TGTGCCAGCTCACACACCGGGACTAGCGGCCAAGAGACCCAGTACTTC. Translating it yields CASSHTGTSGQETQYF.

The chain has TRBV5-4 and TRBJ2-5, with TRBD2 matching over 9 bases. The CDR3 covers 15 residues. Looked up from germline, CDR1 is SGHNT and CDR2 is YYREEE (reference sequence). Losses at the gene ends were 4 bases for V and 4 bases for J; bases not matched to a gene: 8. The CDR3 spells CASSRGREGLETQYF. DNA of the CDR3: TGTGCCAGCAGCCGAGGGCGGGAGGGGCTAGAGACCCAGTACTTC. Using reference TRBV5-4 and TRBJ2-5 for the parts outside the CDR3, the full variable domain is ETGVTQSPTHLIKTRGQQVTLRCSSQSGHNTVSWYQQALGQGPQFIFQYYREEENGRGNFPPRFSGLQFPNYSSELNVNALELDDSALYLCASSRGREGLETQYFGPGTRLLVL.

V usage is TRBV24-1 and J usage is TRBJ2-3; D perhaps matches TRBD2 (6 bases). The CDR3 is made up of 15 amino acids. V shed 5 bases and J shed 5 bases, with 16 bases lying between them. Per germline, CDR1 KGHDR and CDR2 SFDVKD. The chain's CDR3 is CATSGDSLWRDTQYF. The CDR3 bases are TGTGCCACCAGTGGGGACTCCCTGTGGAGAGATACGCAGTATTTT.

The V gene is TRBV9, the J gene TRBJ1-6; D ambiguous. Germline CDR1 reads SGDLS; CDR2 reads YYNGEE. The CDR3 sequence is 12 residues long. The germline V and J ends were trimmed by 0 bases and 8 bases, with 3 bases remaining between them. CDR3 region: CASSVADSPLHF. DNA for the CDR3: TGTGCCAGCAGCGTAGCCGATTCACCCCTCCACTTT.

The chain carries TRBV6-5 and TRBJ2-7, with 12 nucleotides matching TRBD2. The junction had 5 bases not matched to a gene; V was cut back by 5 bases and J by 6 bases. The V gene's germline CDR1 is MNHEY and CDR2 SVGAGI. The CDR3 sequence is 14 residues long. The CDR3 here is CASSRTSGVAEQYF. The DNA of the CDR3 is TGTGCCAGCAGTAGGACTAGCGGGGTCGCCGAGCAGTACTTC.

The rearrangement uses TRBV30 and TRBJ1-5; 7 bases fit TRBD1. The trim removed 5 bases at V and 5 bases at J, leaving 6 bases unmatched. CDR1 GTSNPN and CDR2 SVGIG come from the germline V gene (reference sequence). The CDR3 contains 13 residues. CDR3 sequence reads: CAWQRGQDQPQHF. DNA for the CDR3: TGTGCCTGGCAAAGGGGGCAGGATCAGCCCCAGCATTTT.

This clone was observed a few times. The V gene is TRBV7-2, the J gene TRBJ1-2; 8 nucleotides match TRBD1. The CDR3 length is 14 residues. CDR1 SGHTA and CDR2 FQGNSA come from the germline V gene. V trimming: 4 bases; J trimming: 4 bases; junction bases outside the gene matches: 5. CDR3 region: CASSYDRGSYGYTF. The CDR3 nucleotides read TGTGCCAGCAGCTACGACAGGGGCAGCTATGGCTACACCTTC.

This clone was found a few times. This chain connects TRBV2 to TRBJ2-3, with TRBD1 matching over 7 bases. V was clipped by 7 bases and J by 3 bases; unmatched bases: 7. CDR3 length: 14 amino acids. CDR1 is SNHLY, CDR2 FYNNEI, per germline. The CDR3 region is CASKSRQGTDTQYF. The CDR3 DNA is TGTGCCAGCAAATCGAGACAGGGAACAGATACGCAGTATTTT.

CDR3 bases: TGTGCCAGCAGCTTAGAGGACTATAGCAATCAGCCCCAGCATTTT. Amino acid sequence: CASSLEDYSNQPQHF. This chain uses TRBV7-2 with TRBJ1-5; D gene ambiguous. With 1 base removed from V and 0 bases from J, the gap between germline ends came to 7 bases. There are 15 residues in the CDR3. Germline lookup yields CDR1 SGHTA and CDR2 FQGNSA.

The gene calls are TRBV19 and TRBJ2-7; D possibly corresponds to TRBD1 (6 bases). V lost 4 bases, J lost 3 bases, and 13 bases lay in between. CDR1 and CDR2 (germline): LNHDA, SQIVND (reference sequence). The CDR3 totals 14 residues. As DNA, the CDR3 is TGTGCCAGTAGTACGACAGGATCCCGCTACGAGCAGTACTTC. It encodes CASSTTGSRYEQYF.

The table lists this clone with a count of one. The V gene is TRBV18, the J gene TRBJ2-7; possibly TRBD2 for D (5 bases). V was clipped by 5 bases and J by 6 bases, with 14 bases between them. CDR3 length equals 13 residues. The V gene's germline CDR1 is KGHSH and CDR2 LQKENI. CDR3 bases: TGTGCCAGCTCATCAGTTCCCGAGGGCGAGCAGTACTTC. Its translation is CASSSVPEGEQYF.

The chain joins TRBV27 to TRBJ2-1, with 7 positions matching TRBD2. CDR1 is MNHEY and CDR2 is SMNVEV in the germline V gene (reference sequence). The CDR3 consists of 17 residues. V shed 5 bases, J shed 7 bases, and the junction held 17 bases outside the gene matches. The CDR3 nucleotides read TGTGCCAGCAGTCTGACCGGACTAGTTGGGGGATCAAATGAGCAGTTCTTC. Translation gives CASSLTGLVGGSNEQFF.

The genes are TRBV27 and TRBJ2-1; 8 bases line up with TRBD2. V was clipped by 5 bases and J by 7 bases; unmatched bases: 13. The germline V gene has CDR1 MNHEY and CDR2 SMNVEV (reference sequence). This CDR3 has 16 residues. This CDR3 reads CASSGGDVAGINEQFF. CDR3 sequence (DNA): TGTGCCAGCAGTGGCGGGGACGTAGCGGGGATAAATGAGCAGTTCTTC.

The genes are TRBV24-1 and TRBJ1-2, with 7 bases matching TRBD1. The V and J ends lost 4 bases and 5 bases, in that order; junction bases with no gene match: 6. The germline CDR1 and CDR2 sequences are KGHDR and SFDVKD. There are 14 residues in the CDR3. The CDR3, as DNA: TGTGCCACCAGTGACGCAGGGGGAATATATGGCTACACCTTC. Protein product: CATSDAGGIYGYTF.

The genes are TRBV7-3 and TRBJ1-5, with 9 nucleotides matching TRBD1. CDR1 is SGHTA, CDR2 FQGTGA, per germline. V shed 5 bases, J shed 2 bases, and the junction held 4 bases outside the gene matches. The CDR3 is 15 amino acids. The CDR3 DNA reads as TGTGCCAGCAGCAGTACAGGGGGCGGCAATCAGCCCCAGCATTTT. Translation: CASSSTGGGNQPQHF.

The chain recombines TRBV7-9 with TRBJ2-3; no clear D. V shed 5 bases and J shed 1 base, with 4 bases lying between them. The CDR3 totals 12 residues. Germline CDR1 is SEHNR and CDR2 is FQNEAQ (reference sequence). The CDR3 DNA is TGTGCCAGCAGCCTCGGCACAGATACGCAGTATTTT. Translated: CASSLGTDTQYF.

The chain links TRBV9 to TRBJ2-3, with TRBD2 matching over 10 bases. Germline assignment: CDR1 SGDLS and CDR2 YYNGEE. The CDR3 sequence is 17 residues long. Trimming removed 0 bases from V and 4 bases from J; junction bases left unmatched: 8. The CDR3 loop is CASSVGLGLAWADTQYF. The CDR3 bases are TGTGCCAGCAGCGTAGGGTTGGGACTAGCGTGGGCAGATACGCAGTATTTT.

The chain carries TRBV10-3 and TRBJ1-2; D is ambiguous. Per germline, CDR1 ENHRY and CDR2 SYGVKD. The V end was cut by 2 bases, the J end by 4 bases, with 11 bases between. CDR3 length equals 14 residues. The CDR3 is CAISEGAEIYGYTF. In DNA, the CDR3 is TGTGCCATCAGTGAGGGAGCCGAGATCTATGGCTACACCTTC.

Details on this clone: Because the CDR3's place on the DNA is in doubt, the DNA is left out and the CDR3 is given as listed by TCRdb. This chain links TRBV3-1 (or the pseudogene TRBV3-2) with TRBJ2-7; the table calls TRBD2, which could not be checked here. Including both end residues, the CDR3 is 12 amino acids long. Germline assignment: CDR1 LGHDT and CDR2 YNNKEL (reference sequence). CDR3 loop: CASSQVGSGSRF.

This clone has just one count. This specimen includes other DNA sequences encoding the same CDR3. The V and J genes are TRBV6-5 and TRBJ2-7; D is unclear. CDR3 length: 11 amino acids. The V end was cut by 4 bases, the J end by 3 bases, with 4 bases between. Germline V lookup: CDR1 MNHEY, CDR2 SVGAGI. CDR3 sequence reads: CASSLDYEQYF. CDR3 nucleotides: TGTGCCAGCAGTTTAGACTACGAGCAGTACTTC.

This rearrangement joins TRBV9 to TRBJ2-7; the D gene is possibly TRBD2 (6 bases). V lost 3 bases to trimming and J lost 2 bases, with 12 bases between them. Germline lookup yields CDR1 SGDLS and CDR2 YYNGEE. CDR3 size: 14 residues. The CDR3 loop reads CASSAGTGTYEQYF. CDR3 in DNA: TGTGCCAGCAGCGCCGGGACTGGCACCTACGAGCAGTACTTC.

This clone was detected only once. The chain joins TRBV23-1 to TRBJ2-1, with D maybe TRBD2 (5 bases). TRBV23-1 is noted as an ORF with a role that remains uncertain. The CDR3 is made up of 15 amino acids. V shed 5 bases and J shed 5 bases, with 16 bases lying between them. DNA for the CDR3: TGCGCCAGCAGTGAGGACGGAGGAAAACACAATGAGCAGTTCTTC. Amino acids: CASSEDGGKHNEQFF.

The chain uses TRBV6-5 and TRBJ1-1; 8 bases match TRBD1. The CDR3 has 11 residues. V was clipped by 8 bases and J by 8 bases; unmatched bases: 4. Germline-derived CDR1 and CDR2 are MNHEY and SVGAGI. For the CDR3, the DNA is TGTGCCAGCGGACAGGGAAAGGAAGCTTTCTTT. Its translation is CASGQGKEAFF.